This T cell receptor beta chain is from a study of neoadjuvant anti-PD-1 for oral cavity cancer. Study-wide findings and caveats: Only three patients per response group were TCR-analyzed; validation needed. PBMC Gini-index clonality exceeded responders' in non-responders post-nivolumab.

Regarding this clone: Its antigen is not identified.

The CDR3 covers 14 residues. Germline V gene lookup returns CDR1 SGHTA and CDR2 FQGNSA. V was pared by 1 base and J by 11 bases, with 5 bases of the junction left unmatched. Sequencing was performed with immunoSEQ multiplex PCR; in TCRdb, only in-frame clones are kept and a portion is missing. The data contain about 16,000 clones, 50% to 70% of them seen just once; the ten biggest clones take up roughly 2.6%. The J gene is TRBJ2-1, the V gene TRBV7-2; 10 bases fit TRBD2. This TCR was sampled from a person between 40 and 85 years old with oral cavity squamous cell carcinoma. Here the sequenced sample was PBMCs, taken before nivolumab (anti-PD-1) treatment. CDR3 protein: CASSLGLAGGKQFF. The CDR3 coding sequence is TGTGCCAGCAGCTTAGGTTTAGCGGGAGGTAAGCAGTTCTTC.